These T cell receptor beta chains were read from a single sample in a study of cytomegalovirus exposure and HLA in healthy donors. The data were produced by immunoSEQ multiplex PCR, yet TCRdb's version contains in-frame clones alone and is incomplete. The data hold about 120,000 clones, with around 10% observed a single time. The sequenced sample was PBMCs. The receptor source for this set is a man aged 25-45 years in good health and CMV-seronegative. The CDR3 runs from the conserved cysteine through the conserved F or W. A D gene is named only where the DNA matches it firmly. Clone size is stated in some rows and not others, as once, few, many or a class when expanded.

TRBD2 TRBJ2-1 few TRBV11-2 CASSLFGREGNEQFF TGTGCCAGCAGCTTATTCGGAAGGGAGGGCAATGAGCAGTTCTTC
TRBD1 TRBJ2-2 few TRBV5-1 CASSFRDREYSNTGELFF TGCGCCAGCAGTTTCCGAGACAGGGAGTATTCGAACACCGGGGAGCTGTTTTTT
. TRBJ1-2 few TRBV30 CAWSPRRGFDGYTF TGTGCCTGGAGTCCGAGGAGAGGGTTCGATGGCTACACCTTC
TRBD1 TRBJ2-7 . TRBV5-1 CASSLGTGVGDEQYF TGCGCCAGCAGCTTGGGGACAGGGGTGGGGGACGAGCAGTACTTC
TRBD1 TRBJ2-1 . TRBV11-3 CASSSGDSQYNEQFF TGTGCCAGCAGCTCCGGGGACAGCCAATACAATGAGCAGTTCTTC
TRBD2 TRBJ2-2 . TRBV30 CAWDSGRAQTGELFF TGTGCCTGGGATAGCGGGAGGGCACAGACCGGGGAGCTGTTTTTT
TRBD2 TRBJ2-7 . TRBV11-3 CASSFASGGSYEQYF TGTGCCAGCAGCTTTGCCAGCGGGGGCTCCTACGAGCAGTACTTC
. TRBJ2-2 . TRBV7-3 CASSLRANTGELFF TGTGCCAGCAGCTTACGGGCGAACACCGGGGAGCTGTTTTTT
. TRBJ1-1 few TRBV7-9 CASSYRPRMGPRAFF TGTGCCAGCAGCTATCGGCCGAGGATGGGGCCCAGAGCTTTCTTT
TRBD1 TRBJ2-7 few TRBV6-5 CASSYPSGTGQLEQYF TGTGCCAGCAGTTATCCTTCCGGGACAGGTCAACTCGAGCAGTACTTC
TRBD1 TRBJ1-2 few TRBV7-2 CASSPRQGAYTQGYTF TGTGCCAGCAGCCCCCGGCAGGGGGCTTACACCCAAGGCTACACCTTC
. TRBJ1-3 . TRBV10-3 CATREQGNTIYF TGTGCCACCAGAGAACAGGGAAACACCATATATTTT
. TRBJ2-7 few TRBV5-6 CASSLESGGLWNEQYF TGTGCCAGCAGCTTGGAGTCGGGTGGACTTTGGAACGAGCAGTACTTC
. TRBJ2-5 . TRBV6-1 CASRGHTQETQYF TGTGCCAGCAGGGGACACACTCAAGAGACCCAGTACTTC
TRBD2 TRBJ2-5 few TRBV5-1 CASSLGIAGVAETQYF TGCGCCAGCAGCTTGGGGATAGCGGGAGTTGCAGAGACCCAGTACTTC
. TRBJ2-7 . TRBV5-1 CASSSGQGFYEQSF TGCGCCAGCAGCTCTGGGCAGGGCTTCTACGAGCAGTCCTTC